What follows is one T cell receptor beta chain and its context. This record comes from a study of blood T cell repertoires in COVID-19. Study in general: Researchers got acute and convalescent COVID-19 samples from the United States, Italy and Spain.

Trimming pared 5 bases from V and 5 bases from J, leaving 10 bases between. The CDR3 has 13 residues. Germline V gene sequence: CDR1 LNHDA, CDR2 SQIVND (reference sequence). TCRdb's copy holds only in-frame clones and misses some; the assay was immunoSEQ multiplex PCR. The table has under 95,000 clones, roughly 90% seen once. The genes are TRBV19 and TRBJ1-5, with D unclear. This receptor was taken from a woman of 80 years or more with acute or convalescent COVID-19. The sequenced sample was peripheral blood. CDR3 nucleotide sequence: TGTGCCAGTAGTCTCCGAGGGTATCAGCCCCAGCATTTT. It translates to CASSLRGYQPQHF.